This T cell receptor (beta chain) was captured in a study of T cells in Graves' hyperthyroidism and ophthalmopathy (dated by TCRdb to between 2017 and 2020). Study-wide context: Peripheral blood was sampled at the time of initial diagnosis, prior to any treatment. To identify TCR V-J signatures that set the groups apart, the researchers used a discovery cohort of 100 patients, made up of some 41 with Graves' ophthalmopathy and about 60 with stable Graves' hyperthyroidism. Thyroid tissue and blood T-cell repertoires from six Graves' hyperthyroidism patients were also compared in the study. The paper reports TCR Vbeta CDR3 sequencing of roughly 140 peripheral blood samples: 43 ophthalmopathy, 70 to 85 hyperthyroidism and around 17 progressor patients. An independent validation cohort of around 19 hyperthyroidism patients and about 15 patients who later progressed to ophthalmopathy tested prospective prediction of ophthalmopathy. Following sampling, methimazole starting at 30 mg daily was given to hyperthyroidism patients, and high-dose intravenous methylprednisolone was given to ophthalmopathy patients. For training and testing, the approximately 92 patients in the discovery cohort were randomly divided in a 7:3 ratio. Here is what the overall study found, with its caveats: Ophthalmopathy was separated from stable hyperthyroidism by a 13 V-J signature model, with about 86% sensitivity and roughly 84% specificity obtained in cross-validation and 80%/75% obtained in testing. During validation, the model predicted progression to ophthalmopathy a median of around 6 months ahead of onset, with around 71% sensitivity and less than 85% specificity. No statistical method was used to fix the sample size in advance, and group allocation was not hidden from the investigators. Most expanded thyroid clonotypes (frequency above 0.001) were also found in blood, which suggests that blood repertoires may mirror thyroid immune responses.

Amplification of TCR beta CDR3 regions was carried out from RNA transcripts. The first round of RT-PCR for the TCR CDR3 was performed with the HTBI primer set and the Qiagen OneStep RT-PCR kit. A second multiplex PCR round built the libraries, followed by size selection and purification. Sequencing of the libraries was done on an Illumina HiSeq2000 using paired-end 100 bp reads. Processing in the source paper ran as follows. SOAPnuke was used to process the raw data, removing reads that contained adapters or uncalled bases, had a mean Phred below 15, or lacked an exact match to the constant primer or identifier. High-quality paired reads were merged using COPE v1.2.5, and each unique nucleotide sequence was defined as a clonotype. MiTCR v1.1 was used to align the clonotypes against IMGT TRBV, TRBD and TRBJ reference segments. The analysis was restricted to V-J combinations with a frequency above 0.0001, which together covered over 99% of the repertoires. The TCS score was defined as the ratio of F50 (clonal expansion) to E x V (chaos), calculated using BLOSUM62-based TCRdist between CDR3 peptides within each V-J. Welch's t-statistics and random forest reduced just over 500 V-J features to 13, which were used in a naive Bayes classifier (R e1071). TCRdb reprocessing: public reads trimmed at Q25 with fastp, clones called with MiXCR, in-frame beta chains kept. All rows with the same CDR3 protein become a single entry with the most common DNA and genes. TCRdb, rather than the study authors, made the V and J calls. The sample table shows approximately 400,000 distinct CDR3 sequences, and 15% are seen once. About 31% of the sample is taken by the ten largest.

Stable Graves' hyperthyroidism was defined as the absence of progression to ophthalmopathy over 18 months of follow-up. Hyperthyroidism patients were newly diagnosed, with disease duration under 2 months, and aged 18 to 65 years. Any patient with an uncontrolled infection, another autoimmune disease, pregnancy or lactation was excluded. Diagnoses relied on clinical symptoms, serum thyroxine and TRAb, thyroid ultrasound and orbital computed tomography. Ficoll-Paque density gradient centrifugation was used to isolate PBMCs from approximately 11 ml of fresh peripheral blood. Trizol reagent was used to extract total RNA, and RNA quality was then checked on an Agilent 2100 Bioanalyzer. Reading from cysteine to phenylalanine, the CDR3 counts 14 amino acids. The kept DNA is CDR3 alone, 42 bases in frame from the first base. The trim is 6 bases for V and 7 bases for J, with a gap of 15 bases between the germline ends.

This clonotype was seen more than once but under ten times. What this receptor recognizes is not known. There are no base qualities to consult, and no much larger clone falls within one base. The sequence is built from TRBV12-3 or TRBV12-4 and TRBJ2-2; no D segment can be confidently identified. Material for sequencing was blood. The sequence came from a young woman with Graves' hyperthyroidism. The bases read TGTGCCAGCAGGAGCGTGGGAAGCCTCGGGGAGCTGTTTTTT. Translation gives CASRSVGSLGELFF.